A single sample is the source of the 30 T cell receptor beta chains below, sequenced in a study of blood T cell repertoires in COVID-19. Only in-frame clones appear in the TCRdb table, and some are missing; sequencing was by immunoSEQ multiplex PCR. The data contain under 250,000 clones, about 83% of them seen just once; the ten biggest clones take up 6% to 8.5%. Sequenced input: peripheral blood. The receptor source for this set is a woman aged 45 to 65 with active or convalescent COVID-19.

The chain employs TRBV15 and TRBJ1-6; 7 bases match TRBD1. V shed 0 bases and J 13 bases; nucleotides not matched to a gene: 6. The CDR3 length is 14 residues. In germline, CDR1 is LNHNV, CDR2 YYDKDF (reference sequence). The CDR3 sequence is CATSRDRTGPPLHF. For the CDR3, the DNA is TGTGCCACCAGCAGAGATAGGACAGGACCCCCCCTCCACTTT.

CDR3 coding DNA: TGTGCCAGCAGTGTAGGAGGGTTTGGCACAGATACGCAGTATTTT. Encoded protein: CASSVGGFGTDTQYF. The chain is built from TRBV2 and TRBJ2-3; possible D gene TRBD2, 6 bases. The germline V and J ends were trimmed by 4 bases and 1 base, with 12 bases remaining between them. This CDR3 comprises 15 residues. CDR1 is SNHLY, CDR2 FYNNEI, per germline. Filled out from reference TRBV2 and TRBJ2-3, the complete variable domain reads EPEVTQTPSHQVTQMGQEVILRCVPISNHLYFYWYRQILGQKVEFLVSFYNNEISEKSEIFDDQFSVERPDGSNFTLKIRSTKLEDSAMYFCASSVGGFGTDTQYFGPGTRLTVL.

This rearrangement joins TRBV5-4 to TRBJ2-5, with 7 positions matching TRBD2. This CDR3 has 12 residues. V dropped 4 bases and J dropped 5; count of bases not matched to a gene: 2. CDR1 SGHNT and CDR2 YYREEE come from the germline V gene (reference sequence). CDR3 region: CASSPAGETQYF. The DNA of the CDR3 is TGTGCCAGCAGCCCAGCGGGGGAGACCCAGTACTTC.

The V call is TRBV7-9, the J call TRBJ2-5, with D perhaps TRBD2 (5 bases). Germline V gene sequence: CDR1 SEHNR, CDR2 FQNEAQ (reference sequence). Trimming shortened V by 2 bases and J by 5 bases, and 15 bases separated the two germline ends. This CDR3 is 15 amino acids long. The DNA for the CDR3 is TGTGCCAGCAGCTTACCAGCGGCCGGAGGTGAGACCCAGTACTTC. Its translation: CASSLPAAGGETQYF. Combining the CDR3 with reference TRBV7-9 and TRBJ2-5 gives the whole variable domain DTGVSQNPRHKITKRGQNVTFRCDPISEHNRLYWYRQTLGQGPEFLTYFQNEAQLEKSRLLSDRFSAERPKGSFSTLEIQRTEQGDSAMYLCASSLPAAGGETQYFGPGTRLLVL.

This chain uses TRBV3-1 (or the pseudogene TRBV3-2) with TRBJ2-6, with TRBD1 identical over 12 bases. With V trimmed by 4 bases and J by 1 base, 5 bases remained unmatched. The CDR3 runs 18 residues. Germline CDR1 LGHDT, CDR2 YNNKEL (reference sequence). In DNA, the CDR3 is TGTGCCAGCAGCCCCCGGGACAGGGGGCGGTCTGGGGCCAACGTCCTGACTTTC. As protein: CASSPRDRGRSGANVLTF.

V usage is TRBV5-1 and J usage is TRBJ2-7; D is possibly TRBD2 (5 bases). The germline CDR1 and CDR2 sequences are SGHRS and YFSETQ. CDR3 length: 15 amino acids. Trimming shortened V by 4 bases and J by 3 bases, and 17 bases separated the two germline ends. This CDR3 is CASSLGRGSHYEQYF. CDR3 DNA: TGCGCCAGCAGCCTGGGTCGAGGGAGCCACTACGAGCAGTACTTC.

The CDR3 sequence: CASSQRTGATDTQYF. The CDR3 DNA follows: TGTGCCAGCAGCCAACGGACAGGGGCAACAGATACGCAGTATTTT. The chain combines TRBV3-1 (or the pseudogene TRBV3-2) with TRBJ2-3; TRBD1 matches 9 bases. Germline trimming cut 2 bases from V and 3 bases from J; bases unmatched to any gene: 3. The CDR3 runs 15 residues. In germline, CDR1 is LGHDT, CDR2 YNNKEL (reference sequence).

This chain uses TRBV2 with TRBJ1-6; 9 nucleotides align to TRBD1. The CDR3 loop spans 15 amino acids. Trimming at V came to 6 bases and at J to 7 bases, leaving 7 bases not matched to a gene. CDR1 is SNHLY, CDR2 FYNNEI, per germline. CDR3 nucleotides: TGTGCCAGCAGGGTGGACAGGGGTCGAAATTCACCCCTCCACTTT. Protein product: CASRVDRGRNSPLHF.

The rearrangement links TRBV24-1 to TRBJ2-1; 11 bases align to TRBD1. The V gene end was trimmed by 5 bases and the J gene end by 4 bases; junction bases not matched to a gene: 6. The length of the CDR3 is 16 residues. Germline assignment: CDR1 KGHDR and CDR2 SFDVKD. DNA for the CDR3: TGTGCCACCAGTGTTCCCGGACAGGGGGCATACAATGAGCAGTTCTTC. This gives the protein CATSVPGQGAYNEQFF.

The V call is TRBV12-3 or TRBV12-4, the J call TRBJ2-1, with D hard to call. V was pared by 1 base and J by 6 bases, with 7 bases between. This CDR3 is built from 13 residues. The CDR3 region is CASSLVTVNEQFF. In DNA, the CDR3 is TGTGCCAGCAGTTTAGTAACAGTCAATGAGCAGTTCTTC.

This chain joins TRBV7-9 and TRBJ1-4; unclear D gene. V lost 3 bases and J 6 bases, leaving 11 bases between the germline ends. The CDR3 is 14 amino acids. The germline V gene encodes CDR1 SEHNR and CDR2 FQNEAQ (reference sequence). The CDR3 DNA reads TGTGCCAGCAGCTTTCCCCCCCCAGATGAAAAACTGTTTTTT. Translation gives CASSFPPPDEKLFF.

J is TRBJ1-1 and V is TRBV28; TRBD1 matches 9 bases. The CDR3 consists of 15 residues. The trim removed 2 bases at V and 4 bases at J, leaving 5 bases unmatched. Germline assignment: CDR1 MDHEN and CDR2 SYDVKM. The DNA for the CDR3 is TGTGCCAGCAGTTTAATACGACAGGGGGGCACTGAAGCTTTCTTT. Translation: CASSLIRQGGTEAFF. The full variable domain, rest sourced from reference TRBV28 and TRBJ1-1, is DVKVTQSSRYLVKRTGEKVFLECVQDMDHENMFWYRQDPGLGLRLIYFSYDVKMKEKGDIPEGYSVSREKKERFSLILESASTNQTSMYLCASSLIRQGGTEAFFGQGTRLTVV.

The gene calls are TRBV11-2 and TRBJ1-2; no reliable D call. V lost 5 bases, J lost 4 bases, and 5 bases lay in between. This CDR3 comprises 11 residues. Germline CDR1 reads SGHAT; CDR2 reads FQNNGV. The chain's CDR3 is CASSRGYGYTF. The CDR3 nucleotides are TGTGCCAGCAGCCGGGGCTATGGCTACACCTTC.

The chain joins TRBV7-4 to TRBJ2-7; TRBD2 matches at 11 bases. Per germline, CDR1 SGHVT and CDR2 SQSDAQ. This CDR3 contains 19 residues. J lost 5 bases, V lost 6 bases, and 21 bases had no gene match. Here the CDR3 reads CASRPPYVGLAGGRDEQYV. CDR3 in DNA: TGTGCCAGCAGGCCCCCGTACGTGGGGCTAGCGGGGGGCCGGGACGAGCAGTACGTC.

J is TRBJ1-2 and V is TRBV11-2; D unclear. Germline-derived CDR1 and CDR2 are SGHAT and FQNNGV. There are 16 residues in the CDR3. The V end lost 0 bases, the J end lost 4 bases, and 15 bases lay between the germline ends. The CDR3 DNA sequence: TGTGCCAGCAGCTTAGAAGGGCGGGCGCAAACCTATGGCTACACCTTC. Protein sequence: CASSLEGRAQTYGYTF. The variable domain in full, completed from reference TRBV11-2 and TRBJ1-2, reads EAGVAQSPRYKIIEKRQSVAFWCNPISGHATLYWYQQILGQGPKLLIQFQNNGVVDDSQLPKDRFSAERLKGVDSTLKIQPAKLEDSAVYLCASSLEGRAQTYGYTFGSGTRLTVV.

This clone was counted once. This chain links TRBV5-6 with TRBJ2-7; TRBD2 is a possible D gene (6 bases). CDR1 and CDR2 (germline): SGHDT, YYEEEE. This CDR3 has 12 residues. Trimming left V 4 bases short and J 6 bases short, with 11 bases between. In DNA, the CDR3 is TGTGCCAGCAGCAGAGGAGGGTCCGAGCAGTACGTC. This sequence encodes CASSRGGSEQYV.

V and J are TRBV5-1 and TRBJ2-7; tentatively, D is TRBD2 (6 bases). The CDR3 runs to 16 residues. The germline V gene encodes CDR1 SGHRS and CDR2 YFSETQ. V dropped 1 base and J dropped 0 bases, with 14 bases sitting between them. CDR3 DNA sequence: TGCGCCAGCAGCTTGAGGCGCGGGACTGACTCCTACGAGCAGTACTTC. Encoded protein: CASSLRRGTDSYEQYF.

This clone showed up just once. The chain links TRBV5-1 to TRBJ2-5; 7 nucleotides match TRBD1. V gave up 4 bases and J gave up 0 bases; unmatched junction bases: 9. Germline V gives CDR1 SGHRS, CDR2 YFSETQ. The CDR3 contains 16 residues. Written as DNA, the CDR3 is TGCGCCAGCAGCCCTAGTCCGACAGGGTACCAAGAGACCCAGTACTTC. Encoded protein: CASSPSPTGYQETQYF.

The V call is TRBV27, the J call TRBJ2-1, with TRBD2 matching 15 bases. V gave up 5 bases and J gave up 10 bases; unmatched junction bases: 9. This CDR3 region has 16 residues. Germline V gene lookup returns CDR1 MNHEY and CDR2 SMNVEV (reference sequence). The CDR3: CASSPWTSGRAGEQFF. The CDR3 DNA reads TGTGCCAGCAGTCCGTGGACTAGCGGGAGGGCAGGGGAGCAGTTCTTC.

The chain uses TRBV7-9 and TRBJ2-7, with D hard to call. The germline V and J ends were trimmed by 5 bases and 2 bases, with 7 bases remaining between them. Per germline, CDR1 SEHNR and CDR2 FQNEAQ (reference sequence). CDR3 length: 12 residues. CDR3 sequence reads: CASSREAYEQYV. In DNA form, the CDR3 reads TGTGCCAGCAGCCGTGAGGCCTACGAGCAGTACGTC.

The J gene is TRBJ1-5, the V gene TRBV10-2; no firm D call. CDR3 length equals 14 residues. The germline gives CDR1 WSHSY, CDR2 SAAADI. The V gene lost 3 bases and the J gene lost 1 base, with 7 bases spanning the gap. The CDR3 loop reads CASSDSSSNQPQHF. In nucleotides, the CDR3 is TGCGCCAGCAGTGACAGTTCAAGCAATCAGCCCCAGCATTTT.

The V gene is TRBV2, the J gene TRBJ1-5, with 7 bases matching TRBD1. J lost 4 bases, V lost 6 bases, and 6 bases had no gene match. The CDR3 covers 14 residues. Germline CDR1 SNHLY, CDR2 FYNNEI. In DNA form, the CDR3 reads TGTGCCAGCAGCCGCCGGGACAGAAATCAGCCCCAGCATTTT. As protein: CASSRRDRNQPQHF.

CDR3: CASRGQGSSNQPQHF. CDR3 coding DNA: TGTGCCAGCAGAGGACAGGGCTCCAGCAATCAGCCCCAGCATTTT. The V call is TRBV6-5, the J call TRBJ1-5; 8 nucleotides agree with TRBD1. The J segment lost 1 base and the V segment lost 6 bases, leaving 5 bases of the junction unmatched. The CDR3 has 15 amino acids. Germline V gene data show CDR1 as MNHEY and CDR2 as SVGAGI.

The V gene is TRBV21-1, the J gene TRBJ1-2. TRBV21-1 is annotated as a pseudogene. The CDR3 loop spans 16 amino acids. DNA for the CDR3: TGTGCCAGCAGCGAAAGGGAGGGGGGGACCGTTTTTGGCTACACCTTC. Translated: CASSEREGGTVFGYTF.

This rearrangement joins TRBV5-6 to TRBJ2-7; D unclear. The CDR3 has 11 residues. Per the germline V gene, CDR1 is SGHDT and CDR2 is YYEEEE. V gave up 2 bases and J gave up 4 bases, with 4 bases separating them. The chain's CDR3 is CASSFGYEQYV. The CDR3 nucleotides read TGTGCCAGCAGCTTCGGGTACGAGCAGTACGTC.

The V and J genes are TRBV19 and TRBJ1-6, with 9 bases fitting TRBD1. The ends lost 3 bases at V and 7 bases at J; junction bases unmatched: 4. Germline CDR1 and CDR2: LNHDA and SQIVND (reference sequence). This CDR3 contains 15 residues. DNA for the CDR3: TGTGCCAGTAGTATTCGGACAGGGGAGAATTCACCCCTCCACTTT. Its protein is CASSIRTGENSPLHF. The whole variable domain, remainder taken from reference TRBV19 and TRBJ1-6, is DGGITQSPKYLFRKEGQNVTLSCEQNLNHDAMYWYRQDPGQGLRLIYYSQIVNDFQKGDIAEGYSVSREKKESFPLTVTSAQKNPTAFYLCASSIRTGENSPLHFGNGTRLTVT.

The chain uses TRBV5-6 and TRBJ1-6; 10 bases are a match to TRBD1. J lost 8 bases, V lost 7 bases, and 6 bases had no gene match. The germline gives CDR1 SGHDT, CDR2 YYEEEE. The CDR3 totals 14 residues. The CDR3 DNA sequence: TGTGCCAGCGGTTGGGACAGGGGAGATTCACCCCTCCACTTT. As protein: CASGWDRGDSPLHF.

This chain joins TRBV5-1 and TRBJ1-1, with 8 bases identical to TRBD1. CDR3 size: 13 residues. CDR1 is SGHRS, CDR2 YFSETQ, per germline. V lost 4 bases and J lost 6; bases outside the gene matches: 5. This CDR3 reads CASSISGGPEAFF. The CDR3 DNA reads TGCGCCAGCAGCATCTCAGGGGGCCCTGAAGCTTTCTTT.

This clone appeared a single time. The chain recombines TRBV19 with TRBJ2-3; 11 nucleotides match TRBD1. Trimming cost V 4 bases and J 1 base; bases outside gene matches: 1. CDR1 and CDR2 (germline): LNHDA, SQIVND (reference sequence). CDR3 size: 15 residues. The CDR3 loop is CASSTGQGGTDTQYF. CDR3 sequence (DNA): TGTGCCAGTAGTACGGGACAGGGGGGCACAGATACGCAGTATTTT.

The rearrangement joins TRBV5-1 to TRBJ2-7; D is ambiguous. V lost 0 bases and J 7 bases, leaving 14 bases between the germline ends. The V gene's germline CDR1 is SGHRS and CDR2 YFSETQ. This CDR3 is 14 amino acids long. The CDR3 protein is CASSLGHSRGEQYV. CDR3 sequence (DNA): TGCGCCAGCAGCTTGGGACACAGTCGTGGAGAGCAGTACGTC.